The clone carrying this TCR beta chain has a handful of counts. Original processing methods: Cell counts per sample came from amplifying reference gene primers. Produced via immunoSEQ multiplex PCR; TCRdb's table is partial and in-frame only. The D gene and trimming were derived from the DNA, and the V and J assignments and clone size from that table. The sample shows some 400,000 clones, 70% to 90% of them seen only once. Germline CDR1 is LGHNA and CDR2 is YSLEER. The V segment lost 1 base and the J segment 2 bases; nucleotides outside the gene matches: 6. The CDR3 sequence is 17 residues long. This sample was included in a study of blood T cell repertoires in COVID-19.

The source of this sequence is a woman in her 30s with COVID-19, enrolled during active disease. V is TRBV4-3 and J is TRBJ2-3, with 10 bases matching TRBD2. The sample was peripheral blood. CDR3 in amino acids: CASSQASSGRPTDTQYF. The CDR3 DNA reads as TGCGCCAGCAGCCAAGCTTCTAGCGGGAGACCCACAGATACGCAGTATTTT.